The next 10 T cell receptor beta chains were all read from a single sample in a study of regulatory T cells in long-lasting Graves disease. Time point reported: newly diagnosed GD, antithyroid drugs for less than 3 months. From RNA extracted from PBMCs, the TCR library was made. Building the TCR beta libraries relied on iRepertoire HTBI primers, and CDR3 regions underwent Arm-PCR. TCRdb ran MiXCR on the multiplex PCR reads and lists one entry per CDR3 protein. The data hold about 540,000 distinct CDR3 sequences, with roughly 12% observed a single time. Another study also made use of these data, one on T cells in Graves' hyperthyroidism and ophthalmopathy.

Source: peripheral blood mononuclear cells (PBMCs), taken at new diagnosis, from a patient treated with antithyroid drugs. The receptors shown here come from a man aged 25 to 40 with Graves disease.

This clonotype has ten or more counts. The CDR3 loop is CASSLGSVQPQHF. CDR3 DNA: TGTGCCAGCAGCTTAGGCTCGGTTCAGCCCCAGCATTTT. The chain recombines TRBV11-2 with TRBJ1-5, with unresolved D. V was shortened by 1 base and J by 6 bases, with 7 bases between the two germline ends. The CDR3 contains 13 residues. Germline CDR1 is SGHAT and CDR2 is FQNNGV.

With respect to this clonotype: A read error is possible here, since a much larger clone lies one base away. The rearrangement links TRBV6-5 to TRBJ1-1; no definite D call. This CDR3 has 13 residues. The V gene's germline CDR1 is MNHEY and CDR2 SVGAGI. The CDR3 DNA reads as TGTGCCAGCAGTTACGGCAGGCCGACTGGAGCTTTCTTT. It is translated as CASSYGRPTGAFF.

The chain has TRBV5-5 and TRBJ2-7; the D gene is possibly TRBD1 (5 bases). Germline-derived CDR1 and CDR2 are SGHKS and YYEKEE (reference sequence). The CDR3 sequence is 14 residues long. The ends were cut back, 2 bases at V and 3 bases at J, with 12 bases in the middle. The CDR3 bases are TGTGCCAGCAGCTTTGACAGACAACTCTACGAGCAGTACTTC. Translating it yields CASSFDRQLYEQYF.

This chain joins TRBV12-3 or TRBV12-4 and TRBJ2-1; D is unresolved. The CDR3 has 12 amino acids. Trimming left V 4 bases short and J 4 bases short, with 5 bases between. CDR3 sequence reads: CASSSLYNEQFF. As DNA, the CDR3 is TGTGCCAGCAGTTCCTTATACAATGAGCAGTTCTTC.

This clonotype has just a few counts. The chain uses TRBV5-1 and TRBJ1-4; TRBD1 is a possible D gene (6 bases). The CDR3 runs 14 residues. CDR1 and CDR2 (germline): SGHRS, YFSETQ. The V and J ends lost 2 bases and 5 bases respectively, with 10 bases between them. The CDR3 region has the DNA TGCGCCAGCAGCTTATCCGGGGGCAATGAAAAACTGTTTTTT. This translates into CASSLSGGNEKLFF.

This clonotype was seen repeatedly, ten times or more. The genes are TRBV6-1 and TRBJ2-7; 13 nucleotides line up with TRBD2. The germline V gene has CDR1 MNHNS and CDR2 SASEGT. The CDR3 length is 15 residues. Trimming took 9 bases from V and 4 from J; bases not matched to a gene: 9. Here the CDR3 reads CASQPRTSGSYEQYF. As DNA, the CDR3 is TGTGCCAGTCAACCCCGGACTAGCGGGAGTTACGAGCAGTACTTC.

This clonotype was observed many times. The V gene is TRBV27, the J gene TRBJ2-3; TRBD1 matches 11 bases. Trimming at V came to 8 bases and at J to 2 bases, leaving 3 bases not matched to a gene. The CDR3 extends over 14 amino acids. Per germline, CDR1 MNHEY and CDR2 SMNVEV (reference sequence). The CDR3 nucleotides are TGTGCCAGCGGACAGGGGGCGCCCACAGATACGCAGTATTTT. Its translation is CASGQGAPTDTQYF.

This clonotype showed up just a few times. The genes are TRBV5-6 and TRBJ2-4, with D tentatively TRBD1 (5 bases). The CDR3 totals 16 residues. V shed 4 bases and J shed 1 base, with 15 bases lying between them. Germline V lookup: CDR1 SGHDT, CDR2 YYEEEE. The CDR3 nucleotides are TGTGCCAGCAGCCCTGACAGTGGCAGGGCCAAAAACATTCAGTACTTC. Protein: CASSPDSGRAKNIQYF.

There are many counts of this clonotype. The chain is built from TRBV5-1 and TRBJ2-1; 7 bases are shared with TRBD1. The germline V gene has CDR1 SGHRS and CDR2 YFSETQ. The CDR3 runs to 16 residues. The V gene end was trimmed by 4 bases and the J gene end by 5 bases; junction bases not matched to a gene: 12. The CDR3 DNA reads as TGCGCCAGCAGCCCAACAGGGGCCGGCTGGGACAATGAGCAGTTCTTC. It yields the protein CASSPTGAGWDNEQFF.

This clonotype was counted many times. This chain joins TRBV29-1 and TRBJ2-7, with D uncertain. The CDR3 runs to 11 residues. The germline gives CDR1 SQVTM, CDR2 ANQGSEA. With 4 bases removed from V and 2 bases from J, the gap between germline ends came to 6 bases. CDR3 in amino acids: CSVGAAYEQYF. The CDR3 region has the DNA TGCAGCGTTGGAGCTGCCTACGAGCAGTACTTC.